These 6 T cell receptor beta chains share one sample of origin, sequenced in a study of T cell responses to AZD1222 COVID-19 vaccine. The protocol was immunoSEQ multiplex PCR, while the TCRdb copy is restricted to in-frame clones and leaves out a portion. The data contain approximately 100,000 clones, just under 95% of them singletons. Sequenced here: peripheral blood, sampled on day 0 of AZD1222 vaccination. The origin of the receptors is an adult in good health.

The CDR3 is CASSLITPGNTIYF. The DNA for the CDR3 is TGTGCCAGCAGCTTAATCACCCCTGGAAACACCATATATTTT. V and J are TRBV11-2 and TRBJ1-3, with no clear D. V was pared by 2 bases and J by 2 bases, with 7 bases between. The CDR3 spans 14 residues. Germline V gives CDR1 SGHAT, CDR2 FQNNGV.

The chain links TRBV2 to TRBJ2-7; D ambiguous. V lost 7 bases to trimming and J lost 0 bases, with 10 bases between them. Germline assignment: CDR1 SNHLY and CDR2 FYNNEI. The CDR3 contains 13 residues. This CDR3 is CASTVVYSYEQYF. The CDR3, as DNA: TGTGCCAGCACTGTGGTCTACTCCTACGAGCAGTACTTC. The complete variable domain, with remaining parts taken from reference TRBV2 and TRBJ2-7, reads EPEVTQTPSHQVTQMGQEVILRCVPISNHLYFYWYRQILGQKVEFLVSFYNNEISEKSEIFDDQFSVERPDGSNFTLKIRSTKLEDSAMYFCASTVVYSYEQYFGPGTRLTVT.

The genes are TRBV9 and TRBJ2-7, with 12 positions matching TRBD2. The J segment lost 4 bases and the V segment lost 0 bases, leaving 2 bases of the junction unmatched. Per the germline V gene, CDR1 is SGDLS and CDR2 is YYNGEE. This CDR3 is 15 amino acids long. The CDR3 DNA is TGTGCCAGCAGCGTAGGACTAGCGGGAGATTACGAGCAGTACTTC. Its protein product is CASSVGLAGDYEQYF.

The V and J genes are TRBV2 and TRBJ1-2; possible D gene TRBD1, 5 bases. Germline V lookup: CDR1 SNHLY, CDR2 FYNNEI. Trimming took 6 bases from V and 7 from J, leaving 9 bases between them. The CDR3 sequence is 11 residues long. This chain's CDR3 is CASSYQGGYTF. As DNA, the CDR3 is TGTGCCAGCAGCTACCAGGGTGGCTACACCTTC.

The V and J genes are TRBV19 and TRBJ1-4; TRBD1 is a possible D gene (5 bases). V was trimmed by 4 bases and J by 4 bases, leaving 13 bases between them. The CDR3 has 15 residues. Germline V gene sequence: CDR1 LNHDA, CDR2 SQIVND (reference sequence). This CDR3 is CASSNKGTGNEKLFF. The CDR3 bases are TGTGCCAGTAGTAACAAAGGGACGGGTAATGAAAAACTGTTTTTT.

This chain links TRBV4-1 with TRBJ2-7; D may be TRBD1 (6 bases). Germline V lookup: CDR1 MGHRA, CDR2 YSYEKL. The CDR3 spans 14 residues. V was shortened by 4 bases and J by 1 base, with 11 bases between the two germline ends. CDR3 DNA sequence: TGCGCCAGCAGCCCGACAGGACGATCCTACGAGCAGTACTTC. Protein product: CASSPTGRSYEQYF.